A selection of T cell receptor beta chains follows, all from one sample in a study of response to subunit inactivated influenza vaccine. Via MiXCR, TCRdb re-called the RT-PCR reads, giving one row per CDR3 protein. The table lists some 570,000 distinct CDR3 sequences, around 10% of them singletons. These data also formed part of another study, on T cells expressing NK-cell markers.

The sequenced sample was PBMCs from blood, obtained on the day of vaccination. The receptors here all came from a man aged 50 or older who received an inactivated influenza vaccine. Each CDR3 is given with its conserved first and last residue. A D gene is named only where the DNA matches it firmly. Where a row states a size, it is once, few, many or the class of an expanded clone; other rows omit it.

abundance,j_gene,v_gene,d_gene,CDR3nt,CDR3aa
NA,TRBJ2-7,TRBV7-9,NA,TGTGCCAGCAGCCAGGGCCTTGCGGGGGAGCAGTACTTC,CASSQGLAGEQYF
few,TRBJ2-1,TRBV4-1,NA,TGCGCCAGCAGCCGGGAAAGGACCGGGGAGAATGAGCAGTTCTTC,CASSRERTGENEQFF
NA,TRBJ2-1,TRBV12-3/TRBV12-4,NA,TGTGCCAGCAGTTTTGAGGGCCATGGGGGTGAGCAGTTCTTC,CASSFEGHGGEQFF
NA,TRBJ2-1,TRBV12-3/TRBV12-4,TRBD1,TGTGCCAGCACCCAGGGGAGGACAGGGTTGTACAATGAGCAGTTCTTC,CASTQGRTGLYNEQFF
many,TRBJ2-1,TRBV28,TRBD2,TGTGCCAGCAGTTTGTCACGGGGGGTTGTGGGCGATGAGCAGTTCTTC,CASSLSRGVVGDEQFF
many,TRBJ2-2,TRBV5-1,TRBD2,TGCGCCAGCAGCGTGGGGGAGGGACTGCTCACCGGGGAGCTGTTTTTT,CASSVGEGLLTGELFF
few,TRBJ2-1,TRBV7-2,NA,TGTGCCAGCAGCTATAGGTGGGATGAGCAGTTCTTC,CASSYRWDEQFF
few,TRBJ2-7,TRBV7-2,NA,TGTGCCGCTAGTCATGAGGGACACCCTTTTTACGAGCAGTACTTC,CAASHEGHPFYEQYF
few,TRBJ2-2,TRBV7-3,NA,TGTGCCAGCAGCTTACTAACTAGCACCGGGGAGCTGTTTTTT,CASSLLTSTGELFF
NA,TRBJ1-5,TRBV5-6,TRBD1,TGTGCCAGCAGCTTGGAAGGGGGCTGGCAGCCCCAGCATTTT,CASSLEGGWQPQHF
few,TRBJ2-3,TRBV5-1,NA,TGCGCCAGCAACCGGGGGGCGCAAACAGATACGCAGTATTTT,CASNRGAQTDTQYF
few,TRBJ2-2,TRBV29-1,TRBD2,TGCAGCGCTAGCGGGAGCGGGGTCGGGGAGCTGTTTTTT,CSASGSGVGELFF
many,TRBJ2-1,TRBV20-1,NA,TGCAGTGCTAGAGGCGTAGCGGCCTTAAAAACCTACAATGAGCAGTTCTTC,CSARGVAALKTYNEQFF
NA,TRBJ1-1,TRBV2,NA,TGTGCCAGCCAGACAGTGGCCACTGAAGCTTTCTTT,CASQTVATEAFF
few,TRBJ1-1,TRBV12-3/TRBV12-4,NA,TGTGCCAGCAGCTGGATGGACGGTAACACTGAAGCTTTCTTT,CASSWMDGNTEAFF
NA,TRBJ2-6,TRBV11-2,NA,TGTGCCAGCAGCTTACTCCTTCCGGGGGCTCCCGGGGCCAACGTCCTGACTTTC,CASSLLLPGAPGANVLTF
NA,TRBJ2-5,TRBV18,TRBD1,TGTGCCAGCTCACTGAGACAGGGGGCAGGAGAGACCCAGTACTTC,CASSLRQGAGETQYF
NA,TRBJ1-2,TRBV3-1,TRBD1,TGTGCCAGCAGCCACTTGGACAGGGGGCCTGGCTACACCTTC,CASSHLDRGPGYTF
many,TRBJ2-7,TRBV7-8,TRBD1,TGTGCCAGCAGTTCAACAGGGGGCTTCAGAATGTACGAGCAGTACTTC,CASSSTGGFRMYEQYF
NA,TRBJ2-5,TRBV25-1,TRBD2,TGTGCCAGCAGTGAATTCATGGGACTAGCGGGAACCCAAGAGACCCAGTACTTC,CASSEFMGLAGTQETQYF
few,TRBJ2-7,TRBV3-1,NA,TGTGCCAGCAGCCAAGAGATGGAAGACTTC,CASSQEMEDF
few,TRBJ1-6,TRBV20-1,NA,TGCAGTGCTAGTTCAGGGAATGATTCACCCCTCCACTTT,CSASSGNDSPLHF
few,TRBJ2-2,TRBV5-4,NA,TGTGCCAGCAGCCTTAGAGGGGTCGGCACCGGGGAGCTGTTTTTT,CASSLRGVGTGELFF
NA,TRBJ2-7,TRBV19,NA,TGTGCCAGTAGTATAGTGGTGAACTCCTACGAGCAGTACTTC,CASSIVVNSYEQYF
NA,TRBJ2-5,TRBV14,NA,TGTGCCAGCAGCCCCGGGACTCTTGGTGAGGAGACCCAGTACTTC,CASSPGTLGEETQYF
NA,TRBJ2-7,TRBV11-2,NA,TGTGCCAGCAGTATTACGGGGGTATCCTACGAGCAGTACTTC,CASSITGVSYEQYF
NA,TRBJ2-2,TRBV5-6,NA,TGTGCCAGCAGCACGGGGACACGGGCGGCCGGGGAGCTGTTTTTT,CASSTGTRAAGELFF
NA,TRBJ2-6,TRBV18,TRBD1,TGTGCCAGCTCACCACCAGGGGACAGTAGCTCTGGGGCCAACGTCCTGACTTTC,CASSPPGDSSSGANVLTF
medium-sized,TRBJ2-3,TRBV24-1,TRBD2,TGTGCCACCAGTGTCTTCGGCGGGGGAACAGATACGCAGTATTTT,CATSVFGGGTDTQYF
NA,TRBJ1-1,TRBV18,TRBD1,TGTGCCAGCTCACCAAATCAGGGGGCTGAAGCTTTCTTT,CASSPNQGAEAFF
few,TRBJ1-2,TRBV20-1,NA,TGCAGTGCTAGGGACAGTAAGGGCTACACCTTC,CSARDSKGYTF
few,TRBJ2-2,TRBV3-1,NA,TGTGCCAGCAGCCCATACAGGGAGAACACCGGGGAGCTGTTTTTT,CASSPYRENTGELFF
few,TRBJ2-1,TRBV20-1,TRBD2,TGCAGGTTAGCGGGGGGGCCTGAGGAGCAGTTCTTC,CRLAGGPEEQFF
few,TRBJ1-6,TRBV6-1,NA,TGTGCCAGCAGTAGAGACTGGGCGGGGGGATCACCCCTCCACTTT,CASSRDWAGGSPLHF
few,TRBJ2-7,TRBV7-2,TRBD1,TGTGCCAGCAGCCCGTTGACCGGGACAGGGGGCTCCTACGAGCAGTACTTC,CASSPLTGTGGSYEQYF
many,TRBJ2-3,TRBV15,TRBD1,TGTGCCACCAGCAGAGATATGGGGACCGGGACAGGAGACACAGATACGCAGTATTTT,CATSRDMGTGTGDTDTQYF
few,TRBJ1-6,TRBV7-8,NA,TGTGCCAGCAGCTCGAAGGAGGCAGGGTCTAATTCACCCCTCCACTTT,CASSSKEAGSNSPLHF
many,TRBJ2-7,TRBV20-1,NA,TGCAGTGCTAACAGGGACTACGAGCAGTACTTC,CSANRDYEQYF
NA,TRBJ2-3,TRBV4-3,TRBD2,TGCGCCAGCAGCCAAGATCTAGCGGGGGCTGGGGATACGCAGTATTTT,CASSQDLAGAGDTQYF
few,TRBJ2-1,TRBV20-1,TRBD2,TGCAGTGCTCCGACTAGCGGGGGGGCGGATGAGCAGTTCTTC,CSAPTSGGADEQFF
NA,TRBJ2-6,TRBV4-3,NA,TGCGCCAGCAGCCAAGCTGGGTCCTCTGGGGCCAACGTCCTGACTTTC,CASSQAGSSGANVLTF
few,TRBJ2-7,TRBV3-1,TRBD1,TGTGCCAGCAGCCCGAGCCAGGGGGCACACGAGCAGTACTTC,CASSPSQGAHEQYF
many,TRBJ2-5,TRBV11-2,NA,TGTGCCAGCAGCCCCTCATTAGCGTTCCAAGAGACCCAGTACTTC,CASSPSLAFQETQYF
few,TRBJ2-1,TRBV7-8,NA,TGTGCCAGCAGCTTCGTAAGGACAGTCTCGGGCCATCCTTACAATGAGCAGTTCTTC,CASSFVRTVSGHPYNEQFF
NA,TRBJ2-5,TRBV20-1,TRBD1,TGCAGTGCGCCTCGGACAGGGGGGGAGACCCAGTACTTC,CSAPRTGGETQYF
NA,TRBJ2-1,TRBV9,TRBD2,TGTGCCAGCAGCGTAGAGGCGGGGGGGCGGAATGAGCAGTTCTTC,CASSVEAGGRNEQFF
NA,TRBJ2-3,TRBV6-4,TRBD1,TGTGCCAGCAGTGACTCTGCAACAGGGGTCACAGATACGCAGTATTTT,CASSDSATGVTDTQYF
NA,TRBJ1-1,TRBV7-2,NA,TGTGCCAGCAGCCATCGACCCCGTACTGAAGCTTTCTTT,CASSHRPRTEAFF
few,TRBJ2-7,TRBV5-1,TRBD1,TGCGCCAGCAGCCCGCGGACAGGGGGAATTTACGAGCAGTACTTC,CASSPRTGGIYEQYF
few,TRBJ1-1,TRBV12-3/TRBV12-4,TRBD1,TGTGCCAGCAGTAGACAGGGATTAGTGACTGAAGCTTTCTTT,CASSRQGLVTEAFF
NA,TRBJ2-7,TRBV6-5,TRBD2,TGTGCCAGCAGTTACTCGCCTAGCGGCTACGAGCAGTACTTC,CASSYSPSGYEQYF
few,TRBJ2-3,TRBV10-3,NA,TGTGCCGCGGGACTGACAGATACGCAGTATTTT,CAAGLTDTQYF
few,TRBJ1-5,TRBV7-2,NA,TGTGCCAGCAGCTTAGCCGCACAGCCCCAGCATTTT,CASSLAAQPQHF
NA,TRBJ2-7,TRBV20-1,NA,TGCAGTGCTAGAGAGGGCCGGGGAACTGGATACGAGCAGTACTTC,CSAREGRGTGYEQYF